This TCR beta chain originates from a study of T cells expressing NK-cell markers. Looking at the study overall: The authors derived TCR beta repertoires from sorted CD3+CD56+NKG2C+, CD3+CD56+NKG2C- and CD3+CD56-NKG2C+ T cells. Seven of the eight sequenced donors were HCMV-seropositive; one was seronegative. Broader study findings: Dominant NKG2C+ clonotypes were found to form about 1.0-8% of CD8+ T cells in several donors.

This CDR3 has 15 amino acids. CDR1 is SGHAT, CDR2 FQNNGV, per germline. Details on this clonotype: The antigen remains unidentified.

TCRdb reworked the 5' RACE reads into one entry per CDR3 protein, no DNA. The specimen's table records 400,000 to 450,000 distinct CDR3 sequences. The TCR was taken from a woman aged 18-70 years in good health. The chain combines TRBV11-2 with TRBJ2-5; as DNA is missing, the TRBD1 call by TCRdb cannot be tested. The sequenced sample consisted of blood T cells: a sorted CD56 or NKG2C T cell subset, CD4+ or CD8+ T cells, or bulk PBMC T cells (not recorded which). CDR3 loop: CASSLARGIQETQYF.